Given below is one T cell receptor beta chain in context. Sequencing used immunoSEQ multiplex PCR; TCRdb keeps in-frame clones, though not all of them. The data contain roughly 200,000 clones, 75% to 90% of them singletons. These data originate in a study of blood T cell repertoires in COVID-19. Study at large: Italy, Spain and the United States were the sources of the convalescent and acute COVID-19 samples. T cells, B-cell-depleted T cells, or PBMCs provided the cDNA or gDNA that served as material.

Living in about two dozen US areas, the participants were between roughly 18 and 95 years of age. Two negative PCRs, clearance, or symptom resolution characterized the recovered Cohort 3 donors. Germline V lookup: CDR1 MDHEN, CDR2 SYDVKM. CDR3 length equals 17 residues. Trimming removed 3 bases at V and 1 base at J, with 19 bases between. This sequence joins TRBV28 and TRBJ2-7; D not certain. The sequenced material came from PBMCs or T cells enriched from blood (not recorded which). The sequence came from a man aged 25 to 45 who had recovered from COVID-19. The DNA of the CDR3 is TGTGCCAGCAGTTTTGATGCAGGTAATGAGTTGTCCTACGAGCAGTACTTC. It translates to CASSFDAGNELSYEQYF.